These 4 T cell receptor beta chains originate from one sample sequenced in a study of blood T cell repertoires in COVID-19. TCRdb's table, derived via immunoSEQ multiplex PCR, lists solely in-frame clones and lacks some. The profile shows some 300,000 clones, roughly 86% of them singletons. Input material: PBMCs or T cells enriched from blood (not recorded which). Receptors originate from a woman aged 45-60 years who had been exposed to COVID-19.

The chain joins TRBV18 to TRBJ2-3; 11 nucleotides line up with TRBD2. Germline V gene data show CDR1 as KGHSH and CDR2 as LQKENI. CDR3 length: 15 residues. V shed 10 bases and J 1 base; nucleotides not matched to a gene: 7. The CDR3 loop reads CATSEGLAGTDTQYF. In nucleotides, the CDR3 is TGTGCCACCTCCGAGGGACTAGCGGGCACAGATACGCAGTATTTT.

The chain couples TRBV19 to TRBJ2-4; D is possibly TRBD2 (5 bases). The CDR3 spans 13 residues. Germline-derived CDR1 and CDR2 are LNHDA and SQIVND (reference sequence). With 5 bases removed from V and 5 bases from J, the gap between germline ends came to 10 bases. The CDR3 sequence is CASSQSGENIQYF. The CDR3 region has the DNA TGTGCCAGTAGTCAGTCCGGGGAAAACATTCAGTACTTC.

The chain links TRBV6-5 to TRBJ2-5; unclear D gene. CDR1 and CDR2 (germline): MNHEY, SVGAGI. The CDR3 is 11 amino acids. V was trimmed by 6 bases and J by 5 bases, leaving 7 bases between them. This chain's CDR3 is CASSYLETQYF. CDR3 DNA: TGTGCCAGCAGCTACCTGGAGACCCAGTACTTC.

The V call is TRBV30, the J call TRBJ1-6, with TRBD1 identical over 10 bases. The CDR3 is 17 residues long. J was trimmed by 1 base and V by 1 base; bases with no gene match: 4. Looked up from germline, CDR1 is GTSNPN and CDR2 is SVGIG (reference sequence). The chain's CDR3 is CAWSARDRGSYNSPLHF. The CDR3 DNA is TGTGCCTGGAGTGCACGGGACAGGGGTTCCTATAATTCACCCCTCCACTTT.